The 10 T cell receptor beta chains in this list originate from one sample, sequenced in a study of blood T cell repertoires in COVID-19. The repertoire was sequenced with immunoSEQ multiplex PCR; TCRdb's copy has only in-frame clones and lacks some. There are about 280,000 clones in the sample; around 84% occur only once, and roughly 4.7% lies in the top ten. The sequenced sample consisted of PBMCs or T cells enriched from blood (not recorded which). Receptors were obtained from a man aged 40-49 years who had been exposed to COVID-19.

This clone was seen only a few times. V gene TRBV13 combines with J gene TRBJ2-7; 10 positions match TRBD2. Unmatched junction bases numbered 6, after V lost 4 bases and J lost 3 bases. The CDR3 spans 15 residues. Germline CDR1 and CDR2: PRHDT and FYEKMQ (reference sequence). CDR3 sequence reads: CASSYPSGSIYEQYF. The CDR3 DNA reads as TGTGCCAGCAGCTATCCTAGCGGGAGTATCTACGAGCAGTACTTC.

The chain links TRBV5-1 to TRBJ1-2; possibly TRBD1 for D (5 bases). Germline CDR1 is SGHRS and CDR2 is YFSETQ. The CDR3 length is 17 residues. The germline V and J ends were trimmed by 6 bases and 1 base, with 22 bases remaining between them. CDR3 DNA: TGCGCCAGCATGGGTGAACGACAAGGGGAAGATAACTATGGCTACACCTTC. Amino acids: CASMGERQGEDNYGYTF.

This clone was found many times. The chain carries TRBV11-2 and TRBJ1-3, with 7 bases aligning to TRBD1. V trimming: 5 bases; J trimming: 0 bases; junction bases outside the gene matches: 4. The CDR3 has 15 amino acids. In germline, CDR1 is SGHAT, CDR2 FQNNGV. In DNA, the CDR3 is TGTGCCAGCAGCCAGACAGGGAACTCTGGAAACACCATATATTTT. Its translation is CASSQTGNSGNTIYF.

The chain couples TRBV12-3 or TRBV12-4 to TRBJ1-4; 7 positions agree with TRBD1. This CDR3 is built from 12 residues. Trimming at V came to 6 bases and at J to 8 bases, leaving 3 bases not matched to a gene. The CDR3, as DNA: TGTGCCAGCAGGGGGACAGAAGAAAAACTGTTTTTT. This translates into CASRGTEEKLFF.

This chain links TRBV6-2 or TRBV6-3 with TRBJ1-2; D is unclear. The germline V gene has CDR1 MNHEY and CDR2 SVGEGT. The V end lost 2 bases, the J end lost 5 bases, and 18 bases lay between the germline ends. The CDR3 has 16 amino acids. The DNA of the CDR3 is TGTGCCAGCAGTTACCTCGTGTCGGGAGCCGGATATGGCTACACCTTC. Its protein product is CASSYLVSGAGYGYTF.

This clone has a single count. The chain links TRBV10-3 to TRBJ2-2; 14 bases match TRBD2. The J segment lost 6 bases and the V segment lost 8 bases, leaving 8 bases of the junction unmatched. The germline CDR1 and CDR2 sequences are ENHRY and SYGVKD. The CDR3 totals 16 residues. The DNA for the CDR3 is TGTGCCATCGTCGGGACTAGCGGGAGACGGGCCGGGGAGCTGTTTTTT. Protein sequence: CAIVGTSGRRAGELFF.

The chain carries TRBV2 and TRBJ2-7; unclear D gene. The V and J ends lost 5 bases and 3 bases respectively, with 5 bases between them. The germline CDR1 and CDR2 sequences are SNHLY and FYNNEI. The CDR3 has 11 residues. The CDR3 loop is CASSPVYEQYF. The DNA for the CDR3 is TGTGCCAGCAGTCCCGTCTACGAGCAGTACTTC.

Concerning this clone itself: Other DNA variants within this sample encode the same CDR3. The chain links TRBV14 to TRBJ2-5, with 7 nucleotides matching TRBD1. Germline V gene data show CDR1 as SGHDN and CDR2 as FVKESK. This CDR3 spans 13 amino acids. V shed 2 bases, J shed 4 bases, and the junction held 1 base outside the gene matches. The CDR3 loop is CASSQNRGETQYF. In nucleotides, the CDR3 is TGTGCCAGCAGCCAAAACAGGGGAGAGACCCAGTACTTC. Combining the CDR3 with reference TRBV14 and TRBJ2-5 gives the whole variable domain EAGVTQFPSHSVIEKGQTVTLRCDPISGHDNLYWYRRVMGKEIKFLLHFVKESKQDESGMPNNRFLAERTGGTYSTLKVQPAELEDSGVYFCASSQNRGETQYFGPGTRLLVL.

The sample holds a few counts of this clone. At the DNA level, this CDR3 is encoded by other sequences in the same sample as well. V is TRBV6-4 and J is TRBJ1-1; D not certain. Germline V gene lookup returns CDR1 MRHNA and CDR2 SNTAGT. Trimming stripped 6 bases from V and 1 base from J, with 9 bases between. This CDR3 has 13 residues. This CDR3 reads CASRRQENTEAFF. In DNA form, the CDR3 reads TGTGCCAGCAGAAGGCAGGAGAACACTGAAGCTTTCTTT.

This clone was picked up one time. This chain joins TRBV20-1 and TRBJ2-1, with 12 bases fitting TRBD2. The CDR3 length is 15 residues. Germline V CDR1 and CDR2: DFQATT, SNEGSKA (reference sequence). V shed 3 bases and J 8 bases; nucleotides not matched to a gene: 8. The CDR3 region is CSASETSGSSDEQFF. As DNA, the CDR3 is TGCAGTGCTAGTGAGACTAGCGGGAGCTCCGATGAGCAGTTCTTC.